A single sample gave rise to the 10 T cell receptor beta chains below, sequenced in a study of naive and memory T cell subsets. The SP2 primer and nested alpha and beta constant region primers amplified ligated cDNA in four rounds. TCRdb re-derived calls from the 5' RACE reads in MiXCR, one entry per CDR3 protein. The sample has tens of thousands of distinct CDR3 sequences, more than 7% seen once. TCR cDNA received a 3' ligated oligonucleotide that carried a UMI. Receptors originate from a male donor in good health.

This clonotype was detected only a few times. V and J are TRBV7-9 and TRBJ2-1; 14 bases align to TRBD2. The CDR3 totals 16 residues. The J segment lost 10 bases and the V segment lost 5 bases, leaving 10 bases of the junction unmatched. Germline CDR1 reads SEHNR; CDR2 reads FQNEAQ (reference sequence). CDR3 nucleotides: TGTGCCAGCAGCCGTGGACTAGCGGGAGGTAACCGCGAGCAGTTCTTC. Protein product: CASSRGLAGGNREQFF.

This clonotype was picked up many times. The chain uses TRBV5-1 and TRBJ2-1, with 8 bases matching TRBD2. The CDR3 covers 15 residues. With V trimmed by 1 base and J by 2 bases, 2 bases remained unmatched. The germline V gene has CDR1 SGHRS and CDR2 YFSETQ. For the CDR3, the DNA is TGCGCCAGCAGCTTGACTAGCGGAACCTACAATGAGCAGTTCTTC. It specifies CASSLTSGTYNEQFF.

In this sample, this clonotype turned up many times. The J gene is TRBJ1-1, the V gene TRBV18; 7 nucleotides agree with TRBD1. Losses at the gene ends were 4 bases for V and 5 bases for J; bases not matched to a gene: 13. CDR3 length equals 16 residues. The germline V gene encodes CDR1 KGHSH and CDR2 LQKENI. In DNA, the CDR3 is TGTGCCAGCTCACTTCGACAGGGAGGGTCTGGGACTGAAGCTTTCTTT. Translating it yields CASSLRQGGSGTEAFF.

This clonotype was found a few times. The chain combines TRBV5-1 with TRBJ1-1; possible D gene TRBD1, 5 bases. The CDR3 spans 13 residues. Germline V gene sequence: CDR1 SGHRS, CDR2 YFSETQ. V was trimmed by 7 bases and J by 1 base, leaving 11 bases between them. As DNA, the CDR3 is TGCGCCAGCGTCGGGACGGCGAACACTGAAGCTTTCTTT. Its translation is CASVGTANTEAFF.

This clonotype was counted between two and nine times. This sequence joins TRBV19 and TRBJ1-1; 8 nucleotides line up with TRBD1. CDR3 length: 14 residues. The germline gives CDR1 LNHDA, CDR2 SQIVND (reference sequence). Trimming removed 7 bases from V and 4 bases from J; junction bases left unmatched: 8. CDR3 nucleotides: TGTGCCAGTAACGCAGGGGGCTCATTCACTGAAGCTTTCTTT. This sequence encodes CASNAGGSFTEAFF.

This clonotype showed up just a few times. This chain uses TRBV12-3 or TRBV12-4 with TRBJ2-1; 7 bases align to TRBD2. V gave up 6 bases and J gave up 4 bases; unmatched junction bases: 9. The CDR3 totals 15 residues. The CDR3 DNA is TGTGCCAGCAGGTCTAGCGGTCCCTTATACAATGAGCAGTTCTTC. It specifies CASRSSGPLYNEQFF.

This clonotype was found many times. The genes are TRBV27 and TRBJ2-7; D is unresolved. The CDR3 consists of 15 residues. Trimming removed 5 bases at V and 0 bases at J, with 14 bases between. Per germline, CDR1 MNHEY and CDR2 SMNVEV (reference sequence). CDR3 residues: CASSPIRATSYEQYF. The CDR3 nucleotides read TGTGCCAGCAGTCCTATTAGGGCTACCTCCTACGAGCAGTACTTC.

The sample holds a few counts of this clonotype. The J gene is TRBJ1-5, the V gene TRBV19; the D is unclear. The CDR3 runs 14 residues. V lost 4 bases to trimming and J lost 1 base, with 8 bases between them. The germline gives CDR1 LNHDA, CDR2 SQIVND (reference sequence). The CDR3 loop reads CASSRVGSNQPQHF. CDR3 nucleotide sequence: TGTGCCAGTAGTAGGGTTGGGAGCAATCAGCCCCAGCATTTT.

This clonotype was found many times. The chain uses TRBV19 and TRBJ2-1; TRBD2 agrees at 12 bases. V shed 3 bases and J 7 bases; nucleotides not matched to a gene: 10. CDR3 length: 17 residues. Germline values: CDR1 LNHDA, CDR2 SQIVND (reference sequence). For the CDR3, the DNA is TGTGCCAGTAGTATGAGGTTCGCTAGCGGGAGGGGGAATGAGCAGTTCTTC. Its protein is CASSMRFASGRGNEQFF.

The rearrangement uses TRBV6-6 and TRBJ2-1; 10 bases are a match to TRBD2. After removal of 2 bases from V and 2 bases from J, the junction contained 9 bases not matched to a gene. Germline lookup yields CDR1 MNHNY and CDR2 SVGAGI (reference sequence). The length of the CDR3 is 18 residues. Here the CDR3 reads CASSYPSTSGETYNEQFF. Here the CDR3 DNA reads TGTGCCAGCAGTTACCCCTCCACTAGCGGGGAGACCTACAATGAGCAGTTCTTC.